This is a list of T cell receptor beta chains from one sample in a study of CD8+ T cells in alopecia areata. Clones were sequenced by immunoSEQ multiplex PCR, and TCRdb holds only the in-frame ones, with some missing. The table shows approximately 110,000 clones, with around 50% occurring only once. The source material was CD8+ T cells sorted from blood, sampled at week 24, from a patient treated with tofacitinib. The receptor set was obtained from a human donor with alopecia areata. The CDR3 runs from the conserved cysteine through the conserved F or W. Size is omitted from some rows. Given values are once, few, many or a class for expanded clones.

V	size	CDR3
TRBV13	.	CASSLTGLAMYEQFF
TRBV13	.	CASSEDSQETQYF
TRBV13	.	CASSYSASYEQYF
TRBV9	.	CASSVEGQSTGELFF
TRBV13	once	CASSLTGANEKLFF
TRBV6-5	.	CASSYPGPSNEQFF
TRBV2	.	CASSDSGNQPQHF
TRBV10-2	few	CASSGGIDEQFF
TRBV4-3	few	CASSHTTETNYGYTF
TRBV27	.	CASSSSSGERPPDTQYF
TRBV11-2	.	CASSLALNYEQYF
TRBV4-3	.	CASSQDPAGEGETQYF
TRBV7-9	.	CASSLEHWTQYF
TRBV6-4	few	CASSDSASGGAHEQFF
TRBV5-6	.	CASSLVLGGTEAFF
TRBV2	.	CASEQGALTEAFF
TRBV7-2	.	CASSIRPPLVHEQYF
TRBV6-5	.	CASSNYGYEQYF
TRBV5-6	few	CASSAVPSYNEQFF
TRBV14	.	CASSQAAGNTEAFF
TRBV14	.	CASSQDIDPGELFF
TRBV13	few	CASSSDNEQFF
TRBV14	.	CASSQAGNPSYNSPLHF
TRBV19	.	CASSPRGGRGTGELFF
TRBV9	.	CASSGSTGNVRYGYTF
TRBV9	.	CASSVGFDSNQPQHF
TRBV11-2	few	CASADSGANVLTF
TRBV19	once	CASSIDREGNQPQHF
TRBV7-9	.	CASSLEDTYTLYGYTF
TRBV6-1	.	CASRNNLNYGYTF